The clone carrying this T cell receptor (beta chain) showed up many times. Its antigen is not known. These data are taken from a study of T cell repertoires in cytomegalovirus infection. Study-wide background: Through public TCR beta signatures, both CMV infection and matching HLA type were indicated. Study observations and caveats: Cumulative public TCR beta family frequency identified CMV carriers with the relevant HLA. HLA-C-restricted TCR beta clonotypes specific for CMV led the ex vivo response.

TCRdb processed the reads anew with MiXCR; each CDR3 protein has one entry. The sample contains roughly 320,000 distinct CDR3 sequences, around 10% of which appear only once. Trimming removed 6 bases from V and 5 bases from J; junction bases left unmatched: 12. The CDR3 spans 15 residues. Germline CDR1 and CDR2: MNHEY and SVGAGI. This TCR derives from a human donor in good health (CMV status not recorded). Some clones in this sample may be carry-over from other donors' samples. Sample: PBMCs. V gene TRBV6-5 combines with J gene TRBJ2-7, with 8 nucleotides matching TRBD1. The CDR3 bases are TGTGCCAGCAGGCCCGGGACAGGAAGGTACCACGAGCAGTACTTC. Residues: CASRPGTGRYHEQYF.